This T cell receptor beta chain was found in a study of PD-1 blockade in mismatch repair-deficient tumors (TCRdb year 2017). About the investigation overall: Between September 2013 and 2016, the trial enrolled 86 consecutive patients with some eleven types of mismatch repair-deficient cancer, all of whom had received prior treatment and were progressing. Tumor-associated T cell clones were tracked in the peripheral blood of patients responding to PD-1 blockade by deep sequencing of TCR CDR3 regions. Paper-wide results and their limitations: Clones residing in the tumor, which were often undetectable in blood before treatment, expanded quickly after pembrolizumab and then contracted, generally before radiologic responses.

This clone has a single count. The antigen it recognizes is unknown. No per-base quality is available; no much larger clone lies one base away. Libraries were constructed by the immunoSEQ multiplex PCR assay. Not all clones reach the TCRdb copy of this immuneACCESS table, which keeps in-frame sequences only. Checked studies attribute under half of the gap to unresolved V genes and leave the rest unexplained. In all, the sample holds roughly 17,000 clones, and 84% of those were seen once. Approximately 1.5% of the sample is in the top ten clones. From cysteine to phenylalanine, the CDR3 is 13 amino acids long. Only CDR3 DNA remains: 39 bases, in frame from the first base. CDR1 is given as SGHVS and CDR2 as FQNEAQ, both from the germline V gene. V trim: 5 bases; J trim: 9 bases; unmatched bases: 6. For every enrolled patient, mismatch repair deficiency was confirmed by either polymerase chain reaction or immunohistochemistry. Three patients who responded to pembrolizumab therapy underwent TCR sequencing. In the phase II trial, pembrolizumab PD-1 blockade was tested prospectively in advanced mismatch repair-deficient cancers, no matter which tissue of origin the cancers came from. Peripheral blood T cell samples were collected serially, before PD-1 blockade began and at several time points afterward. Blood sampling time points were reported as weeks after the first dose of pembrolizumab.

The sample consisted of PBMCs, taken approximately five months after starting pembrolizumab. The rearranged chain carries TRBV7-8 and TRBJ2-1; 8 bases in between match TRBD1. The TCR sequence derives from an adult with mismatch repair-deficient cancer. The CDR3 here reads CASSHQGAGEQFF. The DNA is as follows: TGTGCCAGCAGCCATCAGGGGGCCGGTGAGCAGTTCTTC.